These 25 T cell receptor beta chains share one sample of origin, sequenced in a study of cytomegalovirus exposure and HLA in healthy donors (TCRdb year 2017). Receptor amplification or capture employed the immunoSEQ multiplex PCR assay. Held by TCRdb, this immuneACCESS table contains in-frame sequences only and omits some clones. Under half of the omission traces to an unresolved V gene where checked; the cause of the rest is unknown. This sample holds approximately 300,000 clones; approximately 90% were observed only once. Around 0.84% of the sample comes from the top ten. Sequenced: PBMCs. The receptors were gathered from a woman younger than 35 in good health and CMV-seronegative.

This clone was detected a few times. The genes are TRBV5-1 and TRBJ2-2; 9 positions match TRBD2. V shed 0 bases, J shed 2 bases, and the junction held 2 bases outside the gene matches. Germline CDR1 reads SGHRS; CDR2 reads YFSETQ. This CDR3 is built from 16 residues. This CDR3 reads CASSLGSGRNTGELFF. The CDR3 DNA follows: TGCGCCAGCAGCTTGGGTAGCGGGAGAAACACCGGGGAGCTGTTTTTT.

V is TRBV4-3 and J is TRBJ2-7, with 11 bases fitting TRBD2. With V trimmed by 3 bases and J by 1 base, 2 bases remained unmatched. The CDR3 has 15 residues. Germline V gene lookup returns CDR1 LGHNA and CDR2 YSLEER. The CDR3 loop is CASSQGLAASYEQYF. CDR3 nucleotide sequence: TGCGCCAGCAGCCAGGGACTAGCGGCTTCCTACGAGCAGTACTTC.

This clone was seen more than once but under ten times. The CDR3, as DNA: TGTGCCAGCATCTATGGACAGGGGCGGGATGGCTACACCTTC. Its protein is CASIYGQGRDGYTF. The chain employs TRBV2 and TRBJ1-2, with 9 bases aligning to TRBD1. The CDR3 runs 14 residues. J was trimmed by 6 bases and V by 7 bases; bases with no gene match: 9. The V gene's germline CDR1 is SNHLY and CDR2 FYNNEI.

About this clone itself: Within the sample, other DNA sequences also encode this same CDR3. The chain employs TRBV4-3 and TRBJ2-7; TRBD1 matches 9 bases. Germline assignment: CDR1 LGHNA and CDR2 YSLEER. J was trimmed by 3 bases and V by 4 bases; bases with no gene match: 4. CDR3 length equals 14 residues. CDR3 sequence (DNA): TGCGCCAGCAGCCCGGGACAGGGAGGCTACGAGCAGTACTTC. Amino acid sequence: CASSPGQGGYEQYF.

The V and J genes are TRBV19 and TRBJ1-5; D is undetermined. Deletions cut 7 bases from V and 4 bases from J, with 8 bases between. Germline V gene lookup returns CDR1 LNHDA and CDR2 SQIVND (reference sequence). The CDR3 is made up of 12 amino acids. DNA of the CDR3: TGTGCCAGTATTGAGCCAAATCAGCCCCAGCATTTT. Its translation: CASIEPNQPQHF.

The chain is built from TRBV28 and TRBJ2-7, with 7 bases matching TRBD1. The V gene's germline CDR1 is MDHEN and CDR2 SYDVKM. Trimming cost V 6 bases and J 0 bases; bases outside gene matches: 8. The CDR3 is made up of 15 amino acids. For the CDR3, the DNA is TGTGCCAGCAGGACAGGGCCCTTAAGCTCCTACGAGCAGTACTTC. It yields the protein CASRTGPLSSYEQYF.

This clone was recorded many times. V is TRBV6-1 and J is TRBJ1-2; TRBD1 agrees at 7 bases. Germline V gives CDR1 MNHNS, CDR2 SASEGT. The CDR3 is made up of 14 amino acids. The CDR3 reads CATGHSLEPYGYTF. CDR3 sequence (DNA): TGTGCGACAGGGCACTCTCTAGAGCCCTATGGCTACACCTTC.

The CDR3 sequence: CASSRTGGENQPQHF. The CDR3 DNA follows: TGCGCCAGCAGCAGGACAGGGGGGGAAAACCAGCCCCAGCATTTT. The chain links TRBV5-1 to TRBJ1-5; TRBD1 agrees at 10 bases. This CDR3 contains 15 residues. J gave up 7 bases and V 4 bases, and 8 bases lay outside the gene matches. CDR1 is SGHRS and CDR2 is YFSETQ in the germline V gene.

This sequence joins TRBV5-1 and TRBJ1-3; TRBD1 matches 7 bases. The germline CDR1 and CDR2 sequences are SGHRS and YFSETQ. V shed 4 bases and J 0 bases; nucleotides not matched to a gene: 4. This CDR3 region has 15 residues. The CDR3 loop reads CASSEGQVSGNTIYF. CDR3 in DNA: TGCGCCAGCAGCGAAGGACAGGTCTCTGGAAACACCATATATTTT.

The rearrangement links TRBV6-5 to TRBJ2-3; TRBD2 matches at 9 bases. J was trimmed by 3 bases and V by 4 bases; bases with no gene match: 5. There are 15 residues in the CDR3. Germline V CDR1 and CDR2: MNHEY, SVGAGI. The CDR3 sequence is CASSLAGEGTDTQYF. The CDR3 DNA sequence: TGTGCCAGCAGTTTAGCGGGAGAGGGGACAGATACGCAGTATTTT.

The rearrangement uses TRBV10-3 and TRBJ2-1; no definite D call. The CDR3 has 12 amino acids. V lost 4 bases and J lost 10, with 11 bases in between. Germline V gene lookup returns CDR1 ENHRY and CDR2 SYGVKD. CDR3 loop: CAISARAREQFF. DNA of the CDR3: TGTGCCATCAGTGCGCGAGCGCGCGAGCAGTTCTTC.

A few counts support this clone. The chain uses TRBV21-1 and TRBJ1-3; no DNA check was done on the table's D call, TRBD1. TRBV21-1 is a pseudogene. CDR3 length: 11 residues. Written as DNA, the CDR3 is TGTGCCAGCAGCAACCGGGACAGGGAATATTTT. Its protein product is CASSNRDREYF.

The chain recombines TRBV2 with TRBJ2-7; no firm D call. Germline V lookup: CDR1 SNHLY, CDR2 FYNNEI. The CDR3 sequence is 13 residues long. V lost 0 bases, J lost 4 bases, and 7 bases lay in between. CDR3 amino acids: CASSEAKEYEQYF. CDR3 DNA sequence: TGTGCCAGCAGTGAAGCGAAGGAGTACGAGCAGTACTTC.

Regarding this clone: The sample has other DNA sequences that encode this CDR3 too. The rearrangement joins TRBV9 to TRBJ1-5; 8 bases fit TRBD1. Germline V gene sequence: CDR1 SGDLS, CDR2 YYNGEE. The CDR3 has 13 amino acids. V shed 2 bases and J 7 bases; nucleotides not matched to a gene: 2. The CDR3 region is CASSVGQGQPQHF. DNA of the CDR3: TGTGCCAGCAGCGTCGGACAGGGCCAGCCCCAGCATTTT.

This clone was recorded only once. This sequence joins TRBV2 and TRBJ2-5; D call uncertain. Between the trimmed V and J ends, which lost 6 bases and 5 bases, there was a span of 13 bases. The CDR3 loop spans 13 amino acids. The germline gives CDR1 SNHLY, CDR2 FYNNEI. CDR3 sequence (DNA): TGTGCCAGCAGCAAAGAGAGGTGGGAGACCCAGTACTTC. Residues: CASSKERWETQYF.

The chain's CDR3 is CASSPHPGDTYEQYF. As DNA, the CDR3 is TGTGCCAGCAGCCCGCACCCCGGGGATACCTACGAGCAGTACTTC. The V call is TRBV5-4, the J call TRBJ2-7, with a tentative D call TRBD2 (5 bases). The V end lost 4 bases, the J end lost 2 bases, and 16 bases lay between the germline ends. The CDR3 spans 15 residues. The V gene's germline CDR1 is SGHNT and CDR2 YYREEE (reference sequence).

The chain has TRBV2 and TRBJ1-1; 8 bases agree with TRBD1. Unmatched junction bases numbered 6, after V lost 8 bases and J lost 7 bases. Germline loops: CDR1 SNHLY, CDR2 FYNNEI. CDR3 size: 12 residues. The DNA of the CDR3 is TGTGCCAGCTGGGCTGACAGGGGTGAAGCTTTCTTT. This codes for CASWADRGEAFF.

J is TRBJ1-2 and V is TRBV28, with a possible D match to TRBD1 (6 bases). V gave up 7 bases and J gave up 2 bases, with 14 bases separating them. The CDR3 consists of 14 residues. Germline-derived CDR1 and CDR2 are MDHEN and SYDVKM. CDR3 amino acids: CASTAPRGNYGYTF. CDR3 sequence (DNA): TGTGCCAGCACCGCGCCCAGGGGCAACTATGGCTACACCTTC.

J is TRBJ2-5 and V is TRBV13; 7 bases align to TRBD1. Germline V gene lookup returns CDR1 PRHDT and CDR2 FYEKMQ (reference sequence). V lost 5 bases to trimming and J lost 3 bases; unmatched junction nucleotides: 9. This CDR3 region has 15 residues. The CDR3, as DNA: TGTGCCAGCAGCCCCCAGGGACAGCTAGAAGAGACCCAGTACTTC. This codes for CASSPQGQLEETQYF.

This clone occurred a few times. The rearrangement uses TRBV7-3 and TRBJ1-1; D is unresolved. Trimming cost V 3 bases and J 7 bases, with 12 bases left between them. From germline, CDR1 is SGHTA and CDR2 FQGTGA. The CDR3 runs 13 residues. In nucleotides, the CDR3 is TGTGCCAGCAGCTTCGAGGTGGAGGGTGAAGCTTTCTTT. Its translation: CASSFEVEGEAFF.

The rearrangement joins TRBV5-1 to TRBJ2-5; TRBD1 matches 8 bases. Unmatched junction bases numbered 8, after V lost 3 bases and J lost 4 bases. Germline V gene lookup returns CDR1 SGHRS and CDR2 YFSETQ. The CDR3 runs to 15 residues. CDR3 nucleotide sequence: TGCGCCAGCAGCTGGGTACAGGGGGATGGAGAGACCCAGTACTTC. Its translation: CASSWVQGDGETQYF.

This chain uses TRBV5-6 with TRBJ2-7; TRBD2 is a possible D gene (6 bases). Trimming took off 3 bases at V and 4 bases at J, with 11 bases between the two ends. The CDR3 loop spans 13 amino acids. Germline values: CDR1 SGHDT, CDR2 YYEEEE. The CDR3: CASSWGERYEQYF. CDR3 DNA sequence: TGTGCCAGCAGCTGGGGGGAAAGATACGAGCAGTACTTC.

The CDR3 sequence: CSVSEEHSNQPQHF. In DNA form, the CDR3 reads TGCAGCGTTTCAGAGGAACATAGCAATCAGCCCCAGCATTTT. The chain links TRBV29-1 to TRBJ1-5; D ambiguous. CDR1 SQVTM and CDR2 ANQGSEA come from the germline V gene. V was shortened by 5 bases and J by 0 bases, with 11 bases between the two germline ends. The CDR3 length is 14 residues.

J is TRBJ1-1 and V is TRBV10-3; D might be TRBD1 (5 bases). Germline V gene data show CDR1 as ENHRY and CDR2 as SYGVKD. The CDR3 length is 15 residues. The V end was cut by 0 bases, the J end by 1 base, with 9 bases between. The CDR3 region is CAISESSGSNTEAFF. The CDR3 nucleotides are TGTGCCATCAGTGAGTCGTCAGGGTCGAACACTGAAGCTTTCTTT.

The V gene is TRBV28, the J gene TRBJ2-5, with TRBD1 matching 9 bases. Per the germline V gene, CDR1 is MDHEN and CDR2 is SYDVKM. The CDR3 is 15 residues long. Unmatched junction bases numbered 6, after V lost 5 bases and J lost 2 bases. The CDR3 loop reads CASSTGTGWQETQYF. CDR3 nucleotide sequence: TGTGCCAGCAGTACCGGGACAGGGTGGCAAGAGACCCAGTACTTC.